This TCR beta chain originates from a study of T cells expressing NK-cell markers. The overall study: With respect to HCMV, seven of the eight sequenced donors were seropositive, and one was seronegative.

The CDR3 covers 13 residues. Germline lookup yields CDR1 DFQATT and CDR2 SNEGSKA (reference sequence). Findings and limits, study-wide: Specificity for HCMV among expanded NKG2C+ T cell clones was not established. The CD3+CD56-NKG2C+ fraction of several donors was likewise dominated by these clonotypes.

Concerning this clonotype itself: Its antigen is undetermined.

As the method of synthesis, 5'RACE template switching with UMIs yielded TCR beta cDNA. TCRdb re-analyzed the 5' RACE reads; it lists each CDR3 protein once, without DNA. Here the sample table reports 150,000 to 160,000 distinct CDR3 sequences. The chain uses TRBV20-1 and TRBJ2-1; TCRdb names TRBD2, which stays unverified in the absence of DNA. Source material: blood T cells: a sorted CD56 or NKG2C T cell subset, CD4+ or CD8+ T cells, or bulk PBMC T cells (not recorded which). The receptor was isolated from a woman between 45 and 60 years old in good health. The CDR3 here is CSAVRGRWDEQFF.